The 18 T cell receptor beta chains below were found in one sample sequenced in a study of T-cell reconstitution after alpha-beta-depleted transplantation in children. Unique molecular identifiers were used to barcode this TCRbeta library. From the PCR reads, TCRdb called clonotypes with MiXCR, one entry per CDR3 protein. Of approximately 270,000 distinct CDR3 sequences in the sample, 20% to 30% are singletons; the top ten hold about 5%. This sample comprised PBMCs, mostly from graft donor cells, obtained 360 days after TCRalphabeta/CD19-depleted stem cell transplant. Receptor source: a female patient between 2 and 15 years old who had a stem cell transplant for congenital amegakaryocytic thrombocytopenia, so the T cells may come from the graft donor.

This clonotype was found a few times. V and J are TRBV4-1 and TRBJ2-7; D is perhaps TRBD2 (6 bases). The CDR3 consists of 14 residues. V lost 2 bases, J lost 2 bases, and 10 bases lay in between. Germline CDR1 and CDR2: MGHRA and YSYEKL. CDR3 nucleotide sequence: TGCGCCAGCAGCCAAACCGGGACTCCCTACGAGCAGTACTTC. It specifies CASSQTGTPYEQYF.

The chain has TRBV5-1 and TRBJ2-1; maybe TRBD2 (6 bases). The CDR3 is 16 amino acids. Per the germline V gene, CDR1 is SGHRS and CDR2 is YFSETQ. V was cut by 0 bases and J by 2 bases, with 12 bases left in between. In DNA form, the CDR3 reads TGCGCCAGCAGCTTGGCCCTAGCGAAGACCTACAATGAGCAGTTCTTC. Protein sequence: CASSLALAKTYNEQFF. Drawing the rest from reference TRBV5-1 and TRBJ2-1, the complete variable domain is KAGVTQTPRYLIKTRGQQVTLSCSPISGHRSVSWYQQTPGQGLQFLFEYFSETQRNKGNFPGRFSGRQFSNSRSEMNVSTLELGDSALYLCASSLALAKTYNEQFFGPGTRLTVL.

In its sample, this clonotype was seen many times. V usage is TRBV7-6 and J usage is TRBJ1-1, with D possibly being TRBD1 (6 bases). Trimming pared 5 bases from V and 11 bases from J, leaving 18 bases between. In germline, CDR1 is SGHVS, CDR2 FNYEAQ. The CDR3 consists of 13 residues. The CDR3 DNA reads TGTGCCAGCAGCCCACTCCGGGGGGCAAAGGCTTTCTTT. Translated: CASSPLRGAKAFF.

This clonotype was detected only a few times. The V gene is TRBV4-2, the J gene TRBJ1-1, with D perhaps TRBD1 (5 bases). This CDR3 is 17 amino acids long. Germline CDR1 and CDR2: LGHNA and YNFKEQ. With 1 base removed from V and 0 bases from J, the gap between germline ends came to 15 bases. CDR3 protein: CASSQAHVRGMNTEAFF. The CDR3 DNA follows: TGTGCCAGCAGCCAAGCGCATGTACGGGGGATGAACACTGAAGCTTTCTTT.

The rearrangement links TRBV25-1 to TRBJ1-6, with D possibly being TRBD1 (6 bases). V shed 9 bases and J shed 7 bases, with 13 bases lying between them. This CDR3 region has 13 residues. The V gene's germline CDR1 is MGHDK and CDR2 SYGVNS. CDR3 in DNA: TGTGCCAGTCGGACAGTTCCGAATTCACCCCTCCACTTT. It encodes CASRTVPNSPLHF.

This clonotype was counted a single time. This sequence joins TRBV7-8 and TRBJ1-5; weak D call: TRBD1 (6 bases). The CDR3 loop spans 16 amino acids. The germline gives CDR1 SGHVS, CDR2 FQNEAQ. V lost 0 bases and J lost 4, with 13 bases in between. This chain's CDR3 is CASSLARAGVNQPQHF. CDR3 coding DNA: TGTGCCAGCAGCTTAGCGCGGGCAGGGGTAAATCAGCCCCAGCATTTT.

The chain recombines TRBV12-3 or TRBV12-4 with TRBJ2-3; the D gene is possibly TRBD2 (7 bases). This CDR3 comprises 17 residues. V shed 5 bases and J shed 2 bases, with 20 bases lying between them. The CDR3 sequence is CASSAYNGGPYTDTQYF. CDR3 sequence (DNA): TGTGCCAGCAGTGCCTACAACGGGGGGCCATACACAGATACGCAGTATTTT.

This chain connects TRBV25-1 to TRBJ2-1; D not certain. The CDR3 is 15 amino acids. Per the germline V gene, CDR1 is MGHDK and CDR2 is SYGVNS. Trimming took off 3 bases at V and 7 bases at J, with 16 bases between the two ends. In nucleotides, the CDR3 is TGTGCCAGCAGTGACCCCGGAGAACCTTGGAATGAGCAGTTCTTC. This gives the protein CASSDPGEPWNEQFF.

The V call is TRBV6-5, the J call TRBJ1-5; D is possibly TRBD1 (6 bases). Trimming took 0 bases from V and 0 from J, leaving 18 bases between them. The germline V gene encodes CDR1 MNHEY and CDR2 SVGAGI. The CDR3 spans 19 residues. The CDR3 sequence is CASSYSVGQKTYSNQPQHF. DNA for the CDR3: TGTGCCAGCAGTTACTCGGTTGGACAGAAGACTTATAGCAATCAGCCCCAGCATTTT.

This clonotype was counted only a few times. V and J are TRBV4-2 and TRBJ2-7; D gene unclear. CDR1 and CDR2 from the germline V gene are LGHNA and YNFKEQ. The CDR3 loop spans 16 amino acids. Deletions cut 2 bases from V and 0 bases from J, with 14 bases between. CDR3 bases: TGTGCCAGCAGCCAAAGCCTCCGTGGCGGCTCCTACGAGCAGTACTTC. Translated: CASSQSLRGGSYEQYF.

CDR3 nucleotides: TGTGCCAGCAGGACCGGGACATCTAACACTGAAGCTTTCTTT. This gives the protein CASRTGTSNTEAFF. The V gene is TRBV6-1, the J gene TRBJ1-1; a possible D gene is TRBD1 (6 bases). This CDR3 comprises 14 residues. Trimming shortened V by 6 bases and J by 2 bases, and 13 bases separated the two germline ends. The germline CDR1 and CDR2 sequences are MNHNS and SASEGT.

This clonotype was seen only a few times. This rearrangement joins TRBV7-8 to TRBJ2-1; maybe TRBD2 (6 bases). The V end was cut by 3 bases, the J end by 3 bases, with 12 bases between. Germline V CDR1 and CDR2: SGHVS, FQNEAQ. The CDR3 spans 15 residues. The DNA of the CDR3 is TGTGCCAGCAGCTTCCCGGGACTGCACTACAATGAGCAGTTCTTC. The encoded protein is CASSFPGLHYNEQFF.

The J gene is TRBJ1-1, the V gene TRBV7-8; no clear D. This CDR3 has 16 residues. Deletions cut 1 base from V and 4 bases from J, with 16 bases between. CDR1 and CDR2 from the germline V gene are SGHVS and FQNEAQ. The CDR3 spells CASSLVPAPGSTEAFF. Written as DNA, the CDR3 is TGTGCCAGCAGCTTAGTGCCGGCCCCGGGGAGCACTGAAGCTTTCTTT.

This clonotype was recorded a few times. The rearrangement uses TRBV6-6 and TRBJ2-3, with no clear D. Germline values: CDR1 MNHNY, CDR2 SVGAGI (reference sequence). The CDR3 contains 13 residues. V was trimmed by 11 bases and J by 2 bases, leaving 14 bases between them. The CDR3 sequence: CAAVLGVTDTQYF. CDR3 coding DNA: TGTGCCGCCGTACTTGGAGTCACAGATACGCAGTATTTT.

V and J are TRBV29-1 and TRBJ2-7, with D maybe TRBD2 (5 bases). The germline V gene encodes CDR1 SQVTM and CDR2 ANQGSEA. The CDR3 contains 11 residues. Trimming removed 3 bases from V and 4 bases from J, with 7 bases in between. CDR3 amino acids: CSVDEGYEQYF. The CDR3 nucleotides are TGCAGCGTTGATGAGGGATACGAGCAGTACTTC.

This clonotype was observed at least ten times. This chain uses TRBV12-3 or TRBV12-4 with TRBJ1-2; D perhaps matches TRBD1 (5 bases). The CDR3 has 14 amino acids. The V end lost 2 bases, the J end lost 4 bases, and 11 bases lay between the germline ends. Written as DNA, the CDR3 is TGTGCCAGCAGTTTAAGCGACAGACCCTATGGCTACACCTTC. Protein sequence: CASSLSDRPYGYTF.

J is TRBJ2-2 and V is TRBV7-2; TRBD2 matches 14 bases. This CDR3 spans 17 amino acids. Germline-derived CDR1 and CDR2 are SGHTA and FQGNSA. The V segment lost 5 bases and the J segment 5 bases; nucleotides outside the gene matches: 7. The CDR3 DNA reads as TGTGCCAGCAGCCCGACTAGCGGGAGGGCAGGAACCGGGGAGCTGTTTTTT. It yields the protein CASSPTSGRAGTGELFF.

This clonotype has more than one count but fewer than ten. The genes are TRBV10-3 and TRBJ2-7; D unclear. From germline, CDR1 is ENHRY and CDR2 SYGVKD. CDR3 length: 14 residues. V lost 0 bases, J lost 2 bases, and 8 bases lay in between. DNA for the CDR3: TGTGCCATCAGTGAGTCGGGTCGAACCTACGAGCAGTACTTC. Residues: CAISESGRTYEQYF.